The 11 T cell receptor beta chains given below trace back to one sample, sequenced in a study of Graves' ophthalmopathy and Graves' hyperthyroidism. The authors amplified TCR beta CDR3 regions from RNA transcripts. A first-round RT-PCR used HTBI primers, followed by a second-round multiplex PCR. TCRdb passed the multiplex PCR reads through MiXCR, listing each CDR3 protein once. The table lists 500,000 to 800,000 distinct CDR3 sequences, over 40% of them singletons. Sequenced sample: peripheral blood. The receptors originated from an adult man with Graves' ophthalmopathy.

The genes are TRBV20-1 and TRBJ2-5; no clear D. Germline V gives CDR1 DFQATT, CDR2 SNEGSKA (reference sequence). The CDR3 is 14 amino acids. Trimming pared 3 bases from V and 9 bases from J, leaving 20 bases between. The CDR3: CSASQVVSNQPQYF. The DNA for the CDR3 is TGCAGTGCTAGTCAGGTAGTAAGCAATCAGCCCCAGTACTTC.

This clonotype was detected ten times or more. V gene TRBV2 combines with J gene TRBJ1-4; 9 positions match TRBD1. The CDR3 has 14 residues. V was clipped by 5 bases and J by 6 bases; unmatched bases: 4. Germline V CDR1 and CDR2: SNHLY, FYNNEI. CDR3 bases: TGTGCCAGCAGTCAACAGGGGGCATATGAAAAACTGTTTTTT. It is translated as CASSQQGAYEKLFF.

J is TRBJ2-5 and V is TRBV29-1; the D gene could be TRBD1 or TRBD2 (5 bases each). The CDR3 contains 16 residues. The V and J ends lost 8 bases and 1 base respectively, with 23 bases between them. Germline CDR1 reads SQVTM; CDR2 reads ANQGSEA. CDR3 in DNA: TGCAGCCTGAACCTTCGTGACTATCAGGGCCAAGAGACCCAGTACTTC. Residues: CSLNLRDYQGQETQYF.

This clonotype was detected ten times or more. The chain links TRBV20-1 to TRBJ1-5; possible D gene TRBD1, 6 bases. This CDR3 comprises 14 residues. V dropped 4 bases and J dropped 4 bases, with 14 bases sitting between them. Germline CDR1 reads DFQATT; CDR2 reads SNEGSKA (reference sequence). CDR3 amino acids: CSAMGGRTNQPQHF. CDR3 bases: TGCAGTGCTATGGGGGGGCGCACTAATCAGCCCCAGCATTTT.

This rearrangement joins TRBV7-9 to TRBJ1-5, with 7 positions matching TRBD1. V dropped 5 bases and J dropped 14; count of bases not matched to a gene: 9. The CDR3 totals 12 residues. Germline V gives CDR1 SEHNR, CDR2 FQNEAQ (reference sequence). DNA for the CDR3: TGTGCCAGCAGCGAGGGACAGCCCTACGAGCATTTT. Residues: CASSEGQPYEHF.

This clonotype was picked up many times. The genes are TRBV6-5 and TRBJ2-7; D unclear. CDR3 length: 13 amino acids. V was cut by 4 bases and J by 4 bases, with 11 bases left in between. The germline V gene encodes CDR1 MNHEY and CDR2 SVGAGI. The CDR3, as DNA: TGTGCCAGCAGTTTATCTGACATTTACGAGCAGTACTTC. Its protein product is CASSLSDIYEQYF.

This clonotype was counted ten times or more. V usage is TRBV19 and J usage is TRBJ2-5, with D unclear. Germline V lookup: CDR1 LNHDA, CDR2 SQIVND (reference sequence). This CDR3 is built from 13 residues. Trimming removed 10 bases from V and 5 bases from J, with 17 bases in between. DNA for the CDR3: TGTGCCATCTCGACCTTCATTGGGGAGACCCAGTACTTC. This translates into CAISTFIGETQYF.

This clonotype has ten or more counts. V gene TRBV24-1 combines with J gene TRBJ2-2; D gene uncertain. The V and J ends lost 8 bases and 0 bases respectively, with 6 bases between them. The germline V gene encodes CDR1 KGHDR and CDR2 SFDVKD. The CDR3 is made up of 13 amino acids. CDR3 protein: CATKGANTGELFF. DNA for the CDR3: TGTGCCACCAAGGGCGCGAACACCGGGGAGCTGTTTTTT.

This clonotype was counted at least ten times. The chain carries TRBV20-1 and TRBJ1-2; D is ambiguous. V was pared by 0 bases and J by 1 base, with 6 bases between. Germline CDR1 is DFQATT and CDR2 is SNEGSKA (reference sequence). The CDR3 runs 13 residues. CDR3 bases: TGCAGTGCTAGAGAGGGAGTTAACTATGGCTACACCTTC. Translating gives CSAREGVNYGYTF.

This clonotype was picked up many times. V and J are TRBV5-1 and TRBJ1-4; TRBD1 might be the D (6 bases). Trimming left V 0 bases short and J 7 bases short, with 10 bases between. This CDR3 has 14 residues. The germline CDR1 and CDR2 sequences are SGHRS and YFSETQ. This chain's CDR3 is CASSLVAGAEKLFF. CDR3 sequence (DNA): TGCGCCAGCAGCTTGGTGGCAGGGGCTGAAAAACTGTTTTTT.

At least ten counts were recorded for this clonotype. This rearrangement joins TRBV2 to TRBJ1-1; no definite D call. V was pared by 4 bases and J by 5 bases, with 11 bases between. Germline assignment: CDR1 SNHLY and CDR2 FYNNEI. This CDR3 comprises 13 residues. Written as DNA, the CDR3 is TGTGCCAGCAGTGTTGGCCGGGAAACTGAAGCTTTCTTT. This encodes CASSVGRETEAFF.